This T cell receptor beta chain stems from a study of T cells in Graves' hyperthyroidism and ophthalmopathy. Notes on the study in general: Most clonotypes expanded in thyroid above 0.001 were likewise present in blood.

There were TCR beta CDR3 regions amplified from RNA transcripts. The study used the HTBI primer set for a first-round RT-PCR of the TCR CDR3. TCRdb re-analysed the multiplex PCR reads in MiXCR, keeping a single row per CDR3 protein. The sample carries hundreds of thousands of distinct CDR3 sequences, less than 20% recorded once. This clonotype was counted only a few times. Its antigen remains unknown. The length of the CDR3 is 14 residues. Trimming took 2 bases from V and 4 from J, leaving 12 bases between them. Per germline, CDR1 MGHRA and CDR2 YSYEKL. The specimen was blood. This chain uses TRBV4-1 with TRBJ2-7; perhaps D is TRBD1 or TRBD2 (5 bases each). This sequence was found in a man aged 35-49 years with Graves' ophthalmopathy. CDR3 nucleotides: TGCGCCAGCAGCCAACCGGGGACCAGGTACGAGCAGTACTTC. Translating gives CASSQPGTRYEQYF.